These T cell receptor beta chains were read from a single sample in a study of shared T cell receptors in the human thymus. Generated by immunoSEQ multiplex PCR, the TCRdb table keeps only in-frame clones and is missing some. The table lists roughly 560,000 clones, around 78% of them singletons, with 0.01% to 0.015% in the top ten. These data are also associated with another study on human thymus T cells.

Material: thymocytes. The source is a boy in the first two years of life with a congenital heart defect. The CDR3 runs from the conserved cysteine through the conserved F or W. Each record gives: D gene, J gene, V gene, clone size, CDR3 protein, CDR3 DNA. D genes are given only for firm matches. Where a row states a size, it is once, few, many or the class of an expanded clone; other rows omit it.

>.|TRBJ2-1|TRBV18|.
CASSPLCQANEQFF
TGTGCCAGCTCACCACTGTGTCAGGCCAATGAGCAGTTCTTC
>TRBD2|TRBJ2-7|TRBV15|.
CATSRERVPGLAGGSGYEQYF
TGTGCCACCAGCAGAGAAAGGGTTCCGGGACTAGCGGGAGGGTCGGGCTACGAGCAGTACTTC
>TRBD1|TRBJ1-5|TRBV30|.
CAWSVRQGAEPQHF
TGTGCCTGGAGTGTACGTCAGGGGGCTGAGCCCCAGCATTTT
>.|TRBJ2-1|TRBV30|.
CARSLGPGTYNEQFF
TGTGCCCGGAGCCTCGGGCCAGGGACTTACAATGAGCAGTTCTTC
>TRBD2|TRBJ2-1|TRBV30|.
CAWSPFLLGLEGNNEQFF
TGTGCCTGGAGTCCTTTCCTCCTAGGACTAGAGGGGAACAATGAGCAGTTCTTC
>.|TRBJ1-5|TRBV5-1|.
CASSPVGGSNQPQHF
TGCGCCAGCAGCCCCGTGGGGGGGAGCAATCAGCCCCAGCATTTT
>TRBD2|TRBJ2-1|TRBV6-5|.
CASRRSGRSNEQFF
TGTGCCAGCAGGCGTAGCGGGAGATCCAATGAGCAGTTCTTC
>.|TRBJ2-7|TRBV6-1|once
CASSPEDYATYEQYF
TGTGCCAGCAGTCCGGAGGACTATGCAACCTACGAGCAGTACTTC
>TRBD2|TRBJ2-3|TRBV11-2|once
CASSLLQRESTDTQYF
TGTGCCAGCAGCTTACTCCAGCGGGAGAGCACAGATACGCAGTATTTT
>TRBD1|TRBJ2-3|TRBV19|.
CASRGPGTGGLVPDTQYF
TGTGCCAGTAGGGGGCCGGGGACAGGGGGTCTAGTCCCAGATACGCAGTATTTT
>.|TRBJ2-7|TRBV7-9|.
CASSRGETYEQYF
TGTGCCAGCAGCAGGGGCGAGACCTACGAGCAGTACTTC
>TRBD2|TRBJ2-3|TRBV4-2|few
CASSQDTGLAGGPDTQYF
TGTGCCAGCAGCCAAGACACGGGACTAGCGGGAGGGCCAGATACGCAGTATTTT
>TRBD1|TRBJ2-1|TRBV5-1|few
CASSFGRTGGHNEQFF
TGCGCCAGCAGCTTTGGACGAACAGGGGGCCACAATGAGCAGTTCTTC
>.|TRBJ2-5|TRBV10-2|.
CASSDLGAGTQYF
TGCGCCAGCAGTGATTTAGGGGCCGGGACCCAGTACTTC
>.|TRBJ2-1|TRBV7-2|.
CASSFWHGEQFF
TGTGCCAGCAGCTTTTGGCATGGTGAGCAGTTCTTC
>TRBD2|TRBJ2-1|TRBV10-3|few
CAISESVLSAGGSYNEQFF
TGTGCCATCAGTGAGTCGGTCCTCTCAGCGGGAGGCTCCTACAATGAGCAGTTCTTC
>TRBD2|TRBJ2-7|TRBV4-3|few
CASSPSPVAGVYEQYF
TGCGCCAGCAGCCCTTCCCCAGTAGCGGGAGTCTACGAGCAGTACTTC
>.|TRBJ1-2|TRBV6-4|few
CASSDGGAQGYGYTF
TGTGCCAGCAGTGACGGGGGGGCGCAGGGCTATGGCTACACCTTC
>TRBD2|TRBJ2-1|TRBV7-2|.
CASSLVSGRALQFF
TGTGCCAGCAGCTTAGTATCCGGGAGGGCCCTCCAGTTCTTC
>.|TRBJ2-3|TRBV21-1|once
CASSKQGTSGGADTQYF
TGTGCCAGCAGCAAACAAGGGACTAGCGGGGGGGCAGATACGCAGTATTTT
>TRBD1|TRBJ1-1|TRBV27|.
CASIDRVLELDKTEAFF
TGTGCCAGCATCGACAGGGTCCTCGAGTTGGATAAGACTGAAGCTTTCTTT
>TRBD2|TRBJ2-7|TRBV19|.
CASSPRTSGGSYEQYF
TGTGCCAGTAGTCCCCGGACTAGCGGGGGCTCCTACGAGCAGTACTTC
>TRBD1|TRBJ2-3|TRBV7-2|.
CASSRKRGGPNADTQYF
TGTGCCAGCAGCCGCAAAAGAGGGGGCCCAAATGCAGATACGCAGTATTTT
>TRBD1|TRBJ1-2|TRBV2|.
CASIPGQGSKGYTF
TGTGCCAGCATCCCCGGACAGGGGTCGAAGGGCTACACCTTC
>.|TRBJ2-2|TRBV5-1|.
CASSRQGELFF
TGCGCCAGCAGCAGACAGGGGGAGCTGTTTTTT
>TRBD2|TRBJ2-7|TRBV6-5|.
CASSYGTSGYYEQYF
TGTGCCAGCAGTTACGGGACTAGCGGTTACTACGAGCAGTACTTC
>TRBD2|TRBJ2-1|TRBV5-6|.
CASSLFGSSGRNNEQFF
TGTGCCAGCAGCTTGTTCGGCTCTAGCGGGAGGAACAATGAGCAGTTCTTC
>.|TRBJ2-2|TRBV7-8|.
CASGASPRGELFF
TGTGCCAGCGGGGCGTCCCCACGGGGGGAGCTGTTTTTT
>.|TRBJ1-1|TRBV5-1|few
CASSLVLRDTRLNTEAFF
TGCGCCAGCAGCTTGGTACTACGGGATACACGATTGAACACTGAAGCTTTCTTT
>.|TRBJ1-5|TRBV28|few
CASSFKPGRALNQPQHF
TGTGCCAGCAGTTTCAAGCCCGGCAGGGCCCTCAATCAGCCCCAGCATTTT
>.|TRBJ2-5|TRBV27|.
CASSLPDRQQAETQYF
TGTGCCAGCAGTTTGCCAGACAGACAACAAGCGGAGACCCAGTACTTC
>TRBD2|TRBJ2-1|TRBV30|.
CAWSAPAGGWGNEQFF
TGTGCCTGGAGTGCCCCTGCGGGAGGATGGGGCAATGAGCAGTTCTTC
>.|TRBJ2-7|TRBV5-1|.
CASSPAGLYEQYF
TGCGCCAGCAGCCCGGCGGGACTTTACGAGCAGTACTTC
>.|TRBJ2-6|TRBV11-2|.
CASSLVRDSGANVLTF
TGTGCCAGCAGCTTGGTTCGGGACTCTGGGGCCAACGTCCTGACTTTC
>.|TRBJ2-3|TRBV2|.
CASSLHPLPADTQYF
TGTGCCAGCAGTCTCCACCCCCTCCCAGCAGATACGCAGTATTTT